These T cell receptor beta chains were read from a single sample in a study of technical replicates of blood from a handful of donors. The method was immunoSEQ multiplex PCR; TCRdb's version includes in-frame clones alone and lacks a portion of them. The sample holds about 74,000 clones, approximately 95% seen once. The sequencing sample was made of T cells isolated from PBMCs. The receptors here all came from a human donor in good health. Both conserved end residues are part of each CDR3. A D gene is named only where the DNA matches it firmly.

j_gene: TRBJ1-2
d_gene: NA
v_gene: TRBV7-8
CDR3aa: CASSFNTGSYGYTF
CDR3nt: TGTGCCAGCAGCTTTAATACAGGGAGCTATGGCTACACCTTC

j_gene: TRBJ2-5
d_gene: NA
v_gene: TRBV6-5
CDR3aa: CASSEETQYF
CDR3nt: TGTGCCAGCAGCGAAGAGACCCAGTACTTC

j_gene: TRBJ1-1
d_gene: TRBD1
v_gene: TRBV27
CDR3aa: CASSSQGAVGTEAFF
CDR3nt: TGTGCCAGCAGTTCCCAGGGGGCGGTGGGCACTGAAGCTTTCTTT

j_gene: TRBJ2-7
d_gene: TRBD2
v_gene: TRBV5-6
CDR3aa: CASSVWGGSYEQYF
CDR3nt: TGTGCCAGCAGCGTATGGGGGGGGTCCTACGAGCAGTACTTC

j_gene: TRBJ2-7
d_gene: TRBD2
v_gene: TRBV5-1
CDR3aa: CASSLAGTSGSYEQYF
CDR3nt: TGCGCCAGCAGCTTGGCCGGAACTAGCGGATCCTACGAGCAGTACTTC

j_gene: TRBJ1-2
d_gene: NA
v_gene: TRBV5-6
CDR3aa: CASSLYGFRENYGYTF
CDR3nt: TGTGCCAGCAGCTTGTATGGGTTCAGGGAAAACTATGGCTACACCTTC

j_gene: TRBJ1-4
d_gene: NA
v_gene: TRBV12-5
CDR3aa: CASALRWGLPPNEKLFF
CDR3nt: TGTGCTAGTGCTCTCCGGTGGGGGCTCCCTCCGAATGAAAAACTGTTTTTT

j_gene: TRBJ2-7
d_gene: NA
v_gene: TRBV7-9
CDR3aa: CASSPGLSRDYEQYF
CDR3nt: TGTGCCAGCAGCCCCGGTCTCTCGCGGGACTACGAGCAGTACTTC

j_gene: TRBJ2-7
d_gene: TRBD1
v_gene: TRBV6-5
CDR3aa: CASSLLTGDLYF
CDR3nt: TGTGCCAGCAGTTTATTGACAGGGGATCTGTACTTC

j_gene: TRBJ2-1
d_gene: NA
v_gene: TRBV6-1
CDR3aa: CASSKKPGSYNEQFF
CDR3nt: TGTGCCAGCAGTAAAAAACCGGGATCTTACAATGAGCAGTTCTTC

j_gene: TRBJ2-7
d_gene: TRBD2
v_gene: TRBV28
CDR3aa: CASSSLAGGPEEWYEQYF
CDR3nt: TGTGCCAGCAGTTCACTAGCGGGAGGGCCTGAAGAATGGTACGAGCAGTACTTC

j_gene: TRBJ2-5
d_gene: TRBD1
v_gene: TRBV7-8
CDR3aa: CASSIRGQGQETQYF
CDR3nt: TGTGCCAGCAGCATCCGGGGACAGGGGCAAGAGACCCAGTACTTC

j_gene: TRBJ1-5
d_gene: NA
v_gene: TRBV19
CDR3aa: CASVLGSDSENQPQHF
CDR3nt: TGTGCCTCAGTACTCGGGTCGGACAGCGAGAATCAGCCCCAGCATTTT

j_gene: TRBJ2-7
d_gene: TRBD2
v_gene: TRBV27
CDR3aa: CASSSLTGGRDEQYF
CDR3nt: TGTGCCAGCAGTAGCCTTACGGGAGGACGAGACGAGCAGTACTTC

j_gene: TRBJ2-7
d_gene: TRBD2
v_gene: TRBV6-5
CDR3aa: CASSYYSGRAYEQYF
CDR3nt: TGTGCCAGCAGTTATTATTCCGGGAGGGCCTACGAGCAGTACTTC

j_gene: TRBJ2-7
d_gene: TRBD2
v_gene: TRBV27
CDR3aa: CASSLYASGGDYEQYF
CDR3nt: TGTGCCAGCAGTTTATACGCTAGCGGAGGGGACTACGAGCAGTACTTC

j_gene: TRBJ1-1
d_gene: NA
v_gene: TRBV10-1
CDR3aa: CASSESRFTEAFF
CDR3nt: TGCGCCAGCAGTGAGTCTCGGTTCACTGAAGCTTTCTTT

j_gene: TRBJ2-5
d_gene: TRBD1
v_gene: TRBV25-1
CDR3aa: CASSEWKGQGQGETQYF
CDR3nt: TGTGCCAGCAGTGAATGGAAAGGACAGGGCCAAGGAGAGACCCAGTACTTC

j_gene: TRBJ2-7
d_gene: NA
v_gene: TRBV27
CDR3aa: CASSLFSQAPYEQYF
CDR3nt: TGTGCCAGCAGTTTATTCTCTCAGGCGCCCTACGAGCAGTACTTC

j_gene: TRBJ2-1
d_gene: TRBD1
v_gene: TRBV9
CDR3aa: CASSPRTGVHEQFF
CDR3nt: TGTGCCAGCAGCCCCCGGACAGGGGTCCATGAGCAGTTCTTC

j_gene: TRBJ2-7
d_gene: NA
v_gene: TRBV7-6
CDR3aa: CASSPADNSYEQYF
CDR3nt: TGTGCCAGCAGCCCGGCGGACAACTCCTACGAGCAGTACTTC

j_gene: TRBJ2-5
d_gene: NA
v_gene: TRBV7-8
CDR3aa: CASSLGRLVEETQYF
CDR3nt: TGTGCCAGCAGCTTAGGGAGACTAGTGGAGGAGACCCAGTACTTC

j_gene: TRBJ2-1
d_gene: TRBD2
v_gene: TRBV6-4
CDR3aa: CASSLSGGAGNEQFF
CDR3nt: TGTGCCAGCAGCCTTAGCGGGGGGGCCGGCAATGAGCAGTTCTTC

j_gene: TRBJ2-5
d_gene: NA
v_gene: TRBV11-2
CDR3aa: CASSLGQTVIGRETQYF
CDR3nt: TGTGCCAGCAGCTTAGGCCAGACAGTTATTGGGCGAGAGACCCAGTACTTC